This TCR beta chain was identified in a study of technical replicates of blood from a handful of donors. This clone was counted only a few times. Trimming took 6 bases from V and 0 from J, leaving 9 bases between them. The CDR3 loop spans 13 amino acids. In germline, CDR1 is MNHEY, CDR2 SVGAGI. Some clones are missing from TCRdb's copy, which holds only in-frame ones; the method was immunoSEQ multiplex PCR. The sample holds roughly 82,000 clones; 90% to 95% are singletons and the top ten take 0.27%. V is TRBV6-5 and J is TRBJ2-7, with D perhaps TRBD1 (5 bases). Sequencing used T cells isolated from PBMCs. The TCR was taken from a human donor in good health. CDR3: CASSMTVSYEQYF. CDR3 bases: TGTGCCAGCAGCATGACAGTCTCCTACGAGCAGTACTTC.